Listed here is a single TCR beta chain. This clonotype was counted a few times. Its antigen remains undetermined. Base qualities were left out, and no much larger clone turns up one base away. These data are taken from a study of T cells in Graves' hyperthyroidism and ophthalmopathy (dated 2019 in TCRdb). In terms of the full investigation: Peripheral blood samples were taken at initial diagnosis, before any treatment was given. To identify distinguishing TCR V-J signatures, a discovery cohort of 100 patients was used, comprising approximately 40 with Graves' ophthalmopathy and approximately 57 with stable Graves' hyperthyroidism. Prospective prediction of ophthalmopathy was tested in an independent validation cohort consisting of 18 hyperthyroidism patients and 17 patients who later progressed to ophthalmopathy. The 75 to 100 discovery patients were divided at random into training and test sets in a 7:3 ratio. The study also compared thyroid tissue and blood T-cell repertoires from more than five Graves' hyperthyroidism patients. After blood sampling, hyperthyroidism patients were treated with methimazole at a starting dose of 30 mg daily, and ophthalmopathy patients were treated with high-dose intravenous methylprednisolone. The paper describes TCR Vbeta CDR3 sequencing of 120 to 150 peripheral blood samples, made up of fewer than 50 ophthalmopathy patients, 70 to 75 hyperthyroidism patients and around 17 progressor patients. Overall study outcomes, separate from this receptor: Sample size was not statistically predetermined, and investigators were not blinded to group allocation. Most expanded thyroid clonotypes (frequency above 0.001) were also detected in blood, a finding suggesting that blood repertoires may reflect thyroid immune responses. In validation, the model predicted progression to ophthalmopathy a median of roughly 6.2 months before onset, with approximately 70% sensitivity and nearly 75% specificity. Ophthalmopathy was separated from stable hyperthyroidism by a 13 V-J signature model, with 87.88% sensitivity and about 81% specificity obtained in cross-validation and 80%/75% obtained in testing.

The TCR beta CDR3 regions were amplified from RNA transcripts. A first-round RT-PCR of the TCR CDR3 used the HTBI primer set with the Qiagen OneStep RT-PCR kit. A second multiplex PCR round built the libraries, followed by size selection and purification. The libraries were sequenced on an Illumina HiSeq2000 using paired-end 100 bp reads. Turning to the authors' computational methods: Raw data were processed with SOAPnuke, discarding reads with adapters, uncalled bases, mean Phred below 15, or no exact constant-primer or identifier match. High-quality paired reads were merged with COPE v1.2.5, and unique nucleotide sequences were defined as clonotypes. MiTCR v1.1 was used to align the clonotypes against IMGT TRBV, TRBD and TRBJ reference segments. The analysis was restricted to V-J combinations with a frequency above 0.0001, which together covered 99% to 99.2% of the repertoires. A TCS score was defined as the ratio between F50 (clonal expansion) and ExV (chaos), using BLOSUM62-based TCRdist between CDR3 peptides within each V-J. Welch's t-statistics and random forest reduced 450 to 600 V-J features to about 12, which were used in a naive Bayes classifier (R e1071). The raw public reads went through TCRdb reprocessing: fastp at Q25, MiXCR clone calling, in-frame beta chains kept. Rows matching on CDR3 protein sequence are summarized as one entry with the most common DNA and genes. V and J calls and clone size were set by TCRdb, not the authors. The sample includes hundreds of thousands of distinct CDR3 sequences, with about 20% observed a single time. The top ten hold around 60% of the sample.

Moderately to severely active disease, a Clinical Activity Score of at least 3, a NOSPECS grade of at least 4, and a duration under 3 months were present in ophthalmopathy patients. Patients with uncontrolled infections, other autoimmune diseases, pregnancy or lactation were excluded. Clinical symptoms, serum thyroxine and TRAb, thyroid ultrasound, and orbital computed tomography formed the basis for the diagnoses. PBMCs were isolated from 10 ml of fresh peripheral blood by Ficoll-Paque density gradient centrifugation. Total RNA was extracted using Trizol reagent, and RNA quality was assessed on an Agilent 2100 Bioanalyzer. Sequences were obtained from blood. The sequence derives from a young man with Graves' ophthalmopathy.

CDR3 reads: CSARDRRTGVNQPQHF. In nucleotides, the sequence is TGCAGTGCTAGAGACCGAAGGACAGGGGTTAATCAGCCCCAGCATTTT. This receptor chain uses TRBV20-1 and TRBJ1-5; TRBD1 agrees with 9 junctional bases. The CDR3 covers 16 residues, taking in both the cysteine and the phenylalanine. Of the read, only the CDR3 DNA is kept; its 48 bases are in frame from base 1. Sequences DFQATT (CDR1) and SNEGSKA (CDR2) are obtained from the germline V gene (reference sequence). Relative to germline, V is missing 0 bases and J is missing 4 bases, with 7 bases of the junction outside any gene match.